This record looks at one TCR beta chain sequence and its context. This entry belongs to a study of T cells in Graves' hyperthyroidism and ophthalmopathy. Background on the study: Blood was drawn when the patient was first diagnosed and still untreated.

Template material for amplifying TCR beta CDR3 regions consisted of RNA transcripts. A first-round RT-PCR of the TCR CDR3 used the HTBI primer set. TCRdb re-called the multiplex PCR reads with MiXCR, one entry per CDR3 protein. The sample contains 300,000 to 450,000 distinct CDR3 sequences, about 13% of which appear only once. Trimming cost V 7 bases and J 6 bases, with 13 bases left between them. Germline V gene sequence: CDR1 MDHEN, CDR2 SYDVKM. The CDR3 totals 12 residues. The gene calls are TRBV28 and TRBJ2-7, with D perhaps TRBD1 or TRBD2 (6 bases each). The source is a man between 25 and 39 years old with Graves' hyperthyroidism that later progressed to Graves' ophthalmopathy. The source material was blood. The CDR3 sequence: CASNSRGREQYF. The CDR3 coding sequence is TGTGCCAGCAACTCTCGGGGGCGCGAGCAGTACTTC.